Below are 3 T cell receptor beta chains sequenced from a single sample in a study of blood T cells in healthy people across ages. Through a sample-barcoded 5' primer and a J-beta primer mix, a second PCR was run for roughly 6 to 11 cycles. TCRdb reprocessed the 5' RACE reads with MiXCR, giving one entry per CDR3 protein. The sample records roughly 730,000 distinct CDR3 sequences, approximately 53% being singletons. Specimen: blood. All receptors come from a middle-aged man in good health.

CDR3 DNA: TGTGCCAGCAGGCGGGTAGCGGATAACTACAATGAGCAGTTCTTC. Its translation: CASRRVADNYNEQFF. The chain is built from TRBV2 and TRBJ2-1; D might be TRBD2 (6 bases). The V and J ends lost 6 bases and 3 bases respectively, with 15 bases between them. Germline loops: CDR1 SNHLY, CDR2 FYNNEI. This CDR3 region has 15 residues.

In this sample, this clonotype turned up once. The chain has TRBV15 and TRBJ2-2; D unclear. Germline-derived CDR1 and CDR2 are LNHNV and YYDKDF (reference sequence). V lost 0 bases and J 2 bases, leaving 10 bases between the germline ends. CDR3 length: 16 residues. The CDR3 is CATSRDVQKNTGELFF. As DNA, the CDR3 is TGTGCCACCAGCAGAGATGTCCAGAAAAACACCGGGGAGCTGTTTTTT.

This clonotype was found a few times. The rearrangement joins TRBV6-5 to TRBJ2-7; 7 bases match TRBD1. CDR1 and CDR2 from the germline V gene are MNHEY and SVGAGI. The CDR3 sequence is 12 residues long. CDR3 sequence: CYTRQGPGEQYF. The CDR3 coding sequence is TGTTACACCCGACAGGGTCCGGGGGAGCAGTACTTC.